Below, 27 T cell receptor beta chains from the same sample are listed, as sequenced in a study of CD8 T cells in ankylosing spondylitis. Each CDR3 protein is one row after TCRdb ran MiXCR on the 5' RACE reads. This table has 340,000 or so distinct CDR3 sequences, about 15% appearing once. The sample was blood, either unsorted or a sorted T cell fraction (not recorded which). The receptor set was obtained from a male donor with ankylosing spondylitis or in good health (not recorded which).

The chain employs TRBV18 and TRBJ2-1, with 11 positions matching TRBD2. There are 17 residues in the CDR3. Looked up from germline, CDR1 is KGHSH and CDR2 is LQKENI. V shed 8 bases and J 5 bases; nucleotides not matched to a gene: 14. The CDR3 is CASAQNHLAGGNNEQFF. CDR3 DNA: TGTGCCAGCGCTCAGAACCATCTAGCGGGGGGTAACAATGAGCAGTTCTTC.

The CDR3 DNA is TGTGCCAGCAGTTATGCCCCCTCGGGCTACACCTTC. Its protein is CASSYAPSGYTF. This chain connects TRBV12-3 or TRBV12-4 to TRBJ1-2; D gene unclear. The length of the CDR3 is 12 residues. V lost 4 bases, J lost 8 bases, and 11 bases lay in between.

In its sample, this clonotype was seen a few times. The genes are TRBV7-2 and TRBJ2-4, with TRBD2 matching over 9 bases. The CDR3 length is 17 residues. CDR1 is SGHTA and CDR2 is FQGNSA in the germline V gene. V shed 1 base and J 0 bases; nucleotides not matched to a gene: 4. CDR3 amino acids: CASSLGGGRVAKNIQYF. The CDR3 region has the DNA TGTGCCAGCAGCTTAGGCGGCGGGAGGGTAGCCAAAAACATTCAGTACTTC.

The table lists this clonotype with a count of one. The J gene is TRBJ2-1, the V gene TRBV6-5; no firm D call. V lost 0 bases, J lost 5 bases, and 11 bases lay in between. The CDR3 spans 15 residues. Germline CDR1 and CDR2: MNHEY and SVGAGI. CDR3 bases: TGTGCCAGCAGTTACTCGCGACGGACCAACAATGAGCAGTTCTTC. Protein product: CASSYSRRTNNEQFF.

This clonotype appeared a few times. The rearrangement joins TRBV5-1 to TRBJ2-1; 9 positions agree with TRBD2. V gave up 4 bases and J gave up 6 bases; unmatched junction bases: 23. This CDR3 spans 20 amino acids. CDR1 is SGHRS and CDR2 is YFSETQ in the germline V gene. The CDR3 loop reads CASSLSGLASGVVGGNEQFF. The CDR3 DNA is TGCGCCAGCAGCCTCTCCGGACTAGCGTCGGGAGTCGTAGGTGGCAATGAGCAGTTCTTC.

The chain employs TRBV4-1 and TRBJ1-5; 7 nucleotides align to TRBD1. V gave up 4 bases and J gave up 7 bases; unmatched junction bases: 10. Germline V gives CDR1 MGHRA, CDR2 YSYEKL. CDR3 length equals 15 residues. This CDR3 is CASSRGLKTGQPQHF. In nucleotides, the CDR3 is TGCGCCAGCAGCCGAGGACTGAAGACAGGGCAGCCCCAGCATTTT.

This clonotype was picked up a small number of times. V is TRBV20-1 and J is TRBJ2-1; tentative D call: TRBD2 (6 bases). The V gene lost 5 bases and the J gene lost 0 bases, with 14 bases spanning the gap. CDR3 size: 15 residues. Germline values: CDR1 DFQATT, CDR2 SNEGSKA (reference sequence). CDR3 coding DNA: TGCAGTGCTGTCGACCCCGGGGGCTCCTACAATGAGCAGTTCTTC. This encodes CSAVDPGGSYNEQFF.

This clonotype has more than one count but fewer than ten. The rearrangement joins TRBV20-1 to TRBJ1-5; TRBD1 matches at 8 bases. Germline CDR1 reads DFQATT; CDR2 reads SNEGSKA (reference sequence). Losses at the gene ends were 6 bases for V and 1 base for J; bases not matched to a gene: 5. The CDR3 covers 14 residues. CDR3 amino acids: CSAKDRVSNQPQHF. The CDR3 bases are TGCAGTGCGAAGGACAGGGTGAGCAATCAGCCCCAGCATTTT.

The V and J genes are TRBV7-9 and TRBJ2-1, with TRBD2 matching 9 bases. This CDR3 contains 13 residues. V dropped 8 bases and J dropped 10; count of bases not matched to a gene: 9. The germline CDR1 and CDR2 sequences are SEHNR and FQNEAQ (reference sequence). CDR3 in amino acids: CASGGGRAPEQFF. In nucleotides, the CDR3 is TGTGCCAGCGGTGGCGGGAGGGCCCCGGAGCAGTTCTTC.

The sample holds many counts of this clonotype. The chain is built from TRBV5-1 and TRBJ2-1, with D hard to call. From germline, CDR1 is SGHRS and CDR2 YFSETQ. The CDR3 is 14 amino acids. The V end lost 0 bases, the J end lost 4 bases, and 8 bases lay between the germline ends. The CDR3 DNA sequence: TGCGCCAGCAGCTTGGACGACGGATACAATGAGCAGTTCTTC. Translation: CASSLDDGYNEQFF.

Only a few counts were recorded for this clonotype. The chain recombines TRBV29-1 with TRBJ2-3; D is possibly TRBD1 or TRBD2 (7 bases each). V was trimmed by 8 bases and J by 1 base, leaving 16 bases between them. CDR3 size: 14 residues. Germline V lookup: CDR1 SQVTM, CDR2 ANQGSEA. In DNA form, the CDR3 reads TGCAGCTCATCGCAGGGGGGGCGCACAGATACGCAGTATTTT. This translates into CSSSQGGRTDTQYF.

This clonotype occurred a few times. The chain links TRBV4-2 to TRBJ1-2, with D tentatively TRBD1 (5 bases). V was shortened by 0 bases and J by 7 bases, with 18 bases between the two germline ends. The CDR3 consists of 16 residues. Germline-derived CDR1 and CDR2 are LGHNA and YNFKEQ. The CDR3 sequence is CASSQEVGVDIGGYTF. DNA of the CDR3: TGTGCCAGCAGCCAAGAGGTGGGGGTGGATATCGGTGGCTACACCTTC.

This chain uses TRBV6-1 with TRBJ2-5; D is possibly TRBD1 (5 bases). V was shortened by 6 bases and J by 2 bases, with 13 bases between the two germline ends. Germline CDR1 is MNHNS and CDR2 is SASEGT. The CDR3 sequence is 14 residues long. CDR3 sequence: CASRKGAEQETQYF. CDR3 nucleotides: TGTGCCAGCAGAAAAGGGGCAGAGCAAGAGACCCAGTACTTC.

The rearrangement joins TRBV6-5 to TRBJ1-3; possible D gene TRBD1, 5 bases. The V gene lost 7 bases and the J gene lost 0 bases, with 13 bases spanning the gap. Germline V CDR1 and CDR2: MNHEY, SVGAGI. This CDR3 spans 15 amino acids. The CDR3 nucleotides read TGTGCCAGCAATACTCCGGGGCCCTCTGGAAACACCATATATTTT. Amino acid sequence: CASNTPGPSGNTIYF.

V usage is TRBV4-1 and J usage is TRBJ2-3; D not certain. V was trimmed by 1 base and J by 0 bases, leaving 8 bases between them. Germline lookup yields CDR1 MGHRA and CDR2 YSYEKL. The CDR3 extends over 15 amino acids. The CDR3 nucleotides are TGCGCCAGCAGCCAAGGCAGTACTAGCACAGATACGCAGTATTTT. It yields the protein CASSQGSTSTDTQYF.

The chain combines TRBV3-1 with TRBJ2-1; the D call may be TRBD1 or TRBD2 (5 bases each). CDR1 is LGHDT, CDR2 YNNKEL, per germline (reference sequence). The CDR3 loop spans 15 amino acids. Trimming took off 2 bases at V and 8 bases at J, with 16 bases between the two ends. The CDR3 nucleotides are TGTGCCAGCAGCCAACCGGGGACCTCAGCGGATGAGCAGTTCTTC. Its translation: CASSQPGTSADEQFF.

This clonotype turned up a few times. The chain uses TRBV29-1 and TRBJ1-2; TRBD1 is a possible D gene (5 bases). This CDR3 contains 12 residues. V gave up 8 bases and J gave up 8 bases, with 18 bases separating them. Germline V gene sequence: CDR1 SQVTM, CDR2 ANQGSEA. The CDR3: CSSGGEMQGYTF. CDR3 sequence (DNA): TGCAGCTCTGGGGGGGAAATGCAGGGCTACACCTTC.

V is TRBV10-2 and J is TRBJ2-1, with D possibly TRBD2 on 6 matching bases. CDR1 and CDR2 (germline): WSHSY, SAAADI. This CDR3 is built from 17 residues. V was clipped by 8 bases and J by 1 base, with 21 bases between them. The CDR3 protein is CASRELARTSSYNEQFF. CDR3 DNA: TGCGCCAGCCGAGAACTAGCCCGTACCTCGTCCTACAATGAGCAGTTCTTC.

V is TRBV4-1 and J is TRBJ2-7, with 8 bases aligning to TRBD2. The CDR3 runs to 16 residues. V gave up 4 bases and J gave up 5 bases; unmatched junction bases: 13. Germline V gives CDR1 MGHRA, CDR2 YSYEKL. DNA of the CDR3: TGCGCCAGCAGCCCCCAACCGGGACTAGGTCACCACGAGCAGTACTTC. Its translation: CASSPQPGLGHHEQYF.

In this sample, this clonotype turned up a few times. This chain uses TRBV20-1 with TRBJ2-1; TRBD2 matches 15 bases. Germline values: CDR1 DFQATT, CDR2 SNEGSKA (reference sequence). CDR3 length equals 16 residues. Trimming removed 4 bases from V and 7 bases from J; junction bases left unmatched: 8. In nucleotides, the CDR3 is TGCAGTGCTATGGGGGGGACTAGCGGGGGGTTGAATGAGCAGTTCTTC. Translated: CSAMGGTSGGLNEQFF.

This clonotype has a handful of counts. The V gene is TRBV20-1, the J gene TRBJ2-3; TRBD2 is a possible D gene (8 bases). The germline CDR1 and CDR2 sequences are DFQATT and SNEGSKA (reference sequence). This CDR3 is 16 amino acids long. V was cut by 6 bases and J by 6 bases, with 25 bases left in between. The CDR3 sequence: CSAKEDRRGVSDTQYF. The CDR3 DNA sequence: TGCAGTGCAAAGGAGGACAGGCGGGGGGTTTCGGATACGCAGTATTTT.

The rearrangement joins TRBV5-1 to TRBJ2-6; no clear D. CDR3 length: 15 amino acids. Trimming cost V 0 bases and J 4 bases, with 8 bases left between them. CDR1 is SGHRS and CDR2 is YFSETQ in the germline V gene. CDR3 bases: TGCGCCAGCAGCTTGGAAACGGCAGGGGCCAACGTCCTGACTTTC. Translation: CASSLETAGANVLTF.

The chain is built from TRBV20-1 and TRBJ2-1; 16 bases agree with TRBD2. With 4 bases clipped from V and 8 bases from J, the junction kept 2 bases outside the gene matches. This CDR3 is built from 14 residues. Germline V gene data show CDR1 as DFQATT and CDR2 as SNEGSKA (reference sequence). The CDR3 sequence: CSAKGTSGRDEQFF. CDR3 nucleotides: TGCAGTGCTAAAGGGACTAGCGGGAGGGATGAGCAGTTCTTC.

This clonotype was seen a handful of times. The chain carries TRBV27 and TRBJ1-5, with D perhaps matching TRBD1 (6 bases). This CDR3 region has 13 residues. Trimming took 3 bases from V and 7 from J, leaving 10 bases between them. The germline gives CDR1 MNHEY, CDR2 SMNVEV (reference sequence). CDR3 nucleotide sequence: TGTGCCAGCAGTTTCAGGGGACTACAGCCCCAGCATTTT. Translating it yields CASSFRGLQPQHF.

The V and J genes are TRBV25-1 and TRBJ1-2; possible D gene TRBD1, 6 bases. CDR3 length: 14 residues. The V and J ends lost 4 bases and 4 bases respectively, with 13 bases between them. The germline gives CDR1 MGHDK, CDR2 SYGVNS. CDR3 region: CASSGFRGGYGYTF. CDR3 nucleotides: TGTGCCAGCAGTGGGTTCCGAGGGGGCTATGGCTACACCTTC.

CDR3 in amino acids: CSVDTISRGYTF. The CDR3 DNA sequence: TGCAGCGTCGATACTATCTCGAGGGGCTACACCTTC. This chain joins TRBV29-1 and TRBJ1-2; D is ambiguous. The V end was cut by 6 bases, the J end by 8 bases, with 16 bases between. This CDR3 has 12 residues. Germline assignment: CDR1 SQVTM and CDR2 ANQGSEA.

This clonotype was detected many times. The J gene is TRBJ1-5, the V gene TRBV20-1; TRBD1 aligns across 9 bases. Per germline, CDR1 DFQATT and CDR2 SNEGSKA (reference sequence). J lost 6 bases, V lost 5 bases, and 5 bases had no gene match. This CDR3 contains 13 residues. DNA of the CDR3: TGCAGTGCTGTTACAGGGGGCGGTCAGCCCCAGCATTTT. Its protein product is CSAVTGGGQPQHF.